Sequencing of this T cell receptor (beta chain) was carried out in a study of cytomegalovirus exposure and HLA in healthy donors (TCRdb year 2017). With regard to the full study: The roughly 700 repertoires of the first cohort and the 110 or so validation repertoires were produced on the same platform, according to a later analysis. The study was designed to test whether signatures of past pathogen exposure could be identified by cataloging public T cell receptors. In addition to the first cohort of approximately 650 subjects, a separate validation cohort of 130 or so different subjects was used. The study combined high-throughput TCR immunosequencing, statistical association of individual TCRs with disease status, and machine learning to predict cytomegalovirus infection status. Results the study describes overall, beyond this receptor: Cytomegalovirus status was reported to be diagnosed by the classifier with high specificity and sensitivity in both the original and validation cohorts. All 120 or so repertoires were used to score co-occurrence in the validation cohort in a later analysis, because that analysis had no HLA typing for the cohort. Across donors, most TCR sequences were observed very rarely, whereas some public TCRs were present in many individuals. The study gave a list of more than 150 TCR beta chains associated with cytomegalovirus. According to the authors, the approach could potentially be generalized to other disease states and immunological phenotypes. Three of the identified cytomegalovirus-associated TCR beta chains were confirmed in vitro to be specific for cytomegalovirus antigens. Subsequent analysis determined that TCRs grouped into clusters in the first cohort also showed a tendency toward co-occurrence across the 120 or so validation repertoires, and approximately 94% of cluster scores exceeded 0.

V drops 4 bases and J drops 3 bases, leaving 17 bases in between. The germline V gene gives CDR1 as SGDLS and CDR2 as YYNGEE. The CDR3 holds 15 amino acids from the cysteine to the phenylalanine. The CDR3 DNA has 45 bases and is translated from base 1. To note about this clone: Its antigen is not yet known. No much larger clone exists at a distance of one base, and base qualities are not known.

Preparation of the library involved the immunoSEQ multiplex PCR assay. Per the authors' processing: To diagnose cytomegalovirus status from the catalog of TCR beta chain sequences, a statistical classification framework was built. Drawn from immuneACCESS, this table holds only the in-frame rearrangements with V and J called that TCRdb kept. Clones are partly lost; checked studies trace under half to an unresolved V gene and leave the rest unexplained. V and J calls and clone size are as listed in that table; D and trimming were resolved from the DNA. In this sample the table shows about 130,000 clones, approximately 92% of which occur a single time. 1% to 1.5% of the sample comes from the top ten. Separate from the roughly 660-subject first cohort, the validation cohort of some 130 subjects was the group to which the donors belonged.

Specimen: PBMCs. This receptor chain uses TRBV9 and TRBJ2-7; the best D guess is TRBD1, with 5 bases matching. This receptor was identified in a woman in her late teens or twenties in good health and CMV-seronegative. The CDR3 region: CASSRLGEPDYEQYF. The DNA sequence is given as TGTGCCAGCAGCAGATTAGGGGAACCGGACTACGAGCAGTACTTC.